These 21 T cell receptor beta chains originate from one sample sequenced in a study of T cell changes during pregnancy in multiple sclerosis (dated by TCRdb to 2018 to 2020). The library came from the immunoSEQ multiplex PCR assay. TCRdb mirrors the immuneACCESS table, restricted to in-frame sequences. Some clones are absent from its copies; in checked studies, under half trace to an unresolved V gene, and the reason for the others is unknown. Across this sample there are around 35,000 clones, with approximately 90% seen only once. The ten largest clones capture approximately 12% of the sample. Sequences were derived from CD8+ T cells from peripheral blood mononuclear cells, sampled in the first trimester of pregnancy. The origin of the receptors is a female donor with multiple sclerosis, enrolled in a pregnancy study.

This chain uses TRBV6-1 with TRBJ2-7; 7 bases match TRBD1. The length of the CDR3 is 16 residues. Germline lookup yields CDR1 MNHNS and CDR2 SASEGT. Unmatched junction bases numbered 7, after V lost 2 bases and J lost 0 bases. Written as DNA, the CDR3 is TGTGCCAGCAGTGAAAAGAGCAGGGGGAGCTCCTACGAGCAGTACTTC. Translated, it gives CASSEKSRGSSYEQYF.

The V and J genes are TRBV9 and TRBJ1-1; tentative D call: TRBD1 (6 bases). CDR3 length equals 18 residues. Germline assignment: CDR1 SGDLS and CDR2 YYNGEE. The V end was cut by 0 bases, the J end by 1 base, with 19 bases between. The CDR3 bases are TGTGCCAGCAGCGTAGACTCGGGGGGGGCTTATAGGAACACTGAAGCTTTCTTT. Translation gives CASSVDSGGAYRNTEAFF.

The V and J genes are TRBV7-9 and TRBJ2-7; 11 bases align to TRBD2. The germline CDR1 and CDR2 sequences are SEHNR and FQNEAQ (reference sequence). J lost 4 bases, V lost 2 bases, and 10 bases had no gene match. The CDR3 extends over 17 amino acids. The CDR3 is CASSLPGRGTSGYEQYF. Here the CDR3 DNA reads TGTGCCAGCAGCTTACCCGGTAGGGGGACTAGCGGTTACGAGCAGTACTTC.

The chain is built from TRBV7-9 and TRBJ2-1, with 7 bases matching TRBD2. CDR3 length equals 13 residues. Unmatched junction bases numbered 0, after V lost 1 base and J lost 6 bases. The germline gives CDR1 SEHNR, CDR2 FQNEAQ (reference sequence). The CDR3 coding sequence is TGTGCCAGCAGCTTAGGGACTAGCAATGAGCAGTTCTTC. Residues: CASSLGTSNEQFF.

The chain couples TRBV7-9 to TRBJ1-1, with 10 bases that match TRBD1. CDR3 length equals 15 residues. J gave up 7 bases and V 5 bases, and 10 bases lay outside the gene matches. Germline CDR1 is SEHNR and CDR2 is FQNEAQ (reference sequence). DNA of the CDR3: TGTGCCAGCAGCCCGGGACAGGGGTTAAGGGATGAAGCTTTCTTT. It translates to CASSPGQGLRDEAFF.

This chain uses TRBV19 with TRBJ2-7; 10 nucleotides line up with TRBD1. The CDR3 loop spans 15 amino acids. In germline, CDR1 is LNHDA, CDR2 SQIVND (reference sequence). J lost 3 bases, V lost 1 base, and 3 bases had no gene match. CDR3 DNA: TGTGCCAGTAGTATAGGGACAGGGGGATTCTACGAGCAGTACTTC. This gives the protein CASSIGTGGFYEQYF.

V and J are TRBV27 and TRBJ2-7; TRBD2 matches at 10 bases. The trim removed 6 bases at V and 3 bases at J, leaving 8 bases unmatched. From germline, CDR1 is MNHEY and CDR2 SMNVEV (reference sequence). This CDR3 spans 15 amino acids. In nucleotides, the CDR3 is TGTGCCAGCAGCCGGAGCGGGAGGGCCAGCTACGAGCAGTACTTC. Amino acids: CASSRSGRASYEQYF.

This chain connects TRBV5-5 to TRBJ1-5, with 7 bases that match TRBD1. CDR1 and CDR2 (germline): SGHKS, YYEKEE (reference sequence). Trimming cost V 3 bases and J 0 bases; bases outside gene matches: 0. This CDR3 spans 14 amino acids. The CDR3 nucleotides are TGTGCCAGCAGCTGGGACAGTAGCAATCAGCCCCAGCATTTT. It codes for CASSWDSSNQPQHF.

Comment on this clone: Other DNA sequences in the sample encode the same CDR3. The chain recombines TRBV4-1 with TRBJ2-7; TRBD1 might be the D (5 bases). The CDR3 runs 15 residues. Germline V gene sequence: CDR1 MGHRA, CDR2 YSYEKL. V gave up 1 base and J gave up 4 bases, with 14 bases separating them. CDR3 sequence reads: CASSQVQGSSYEQYF. The DNA of the CDR3 is TGCGCCAGCAGCCAAGTGCAGGGATCTTCATACGAGCAGTACTTC.

This rearrangement joins TRBV9 to TRBJ2-3; 7 bases agree with TRBD2. CDR3 length: 16 residues. Trimming cost V 3 bases and J 2 bases; bases outside gene matches: 9. Germline-derived CDR1 and CDR2 are SGDLS and YYNGEE. The DNA for the CDR3 is TGTGCCAGCAGCGGCCTAGGGCGGGAGATCACAGATACGCAGTATTTT. This codes for CASSGLGREITDTQYF.

The V and J genes are TRBV5-6 and TRBJ2-7; D is unclear. Trimming pared 7 bases from V and 5 bases from J, leaving 16 bases between. Germline CDR1 and CDR2: SGHDT and YYEEEE. The CDR3 totals 13 residues. DNA of the CDR3: TGTGCCAGCTCCCCTCGAGAGATCCACGAGCAGTACTTC. This translates into CASSPREIHEQYF.

V usage is TRBV11-3 and J usage is TRBJ2-2; TRBD1 might be the D (6 bases). Trimming cost V 1 base and J 1 base, with 7 bases left between them. The CDR3 runs to 15 residues. Germline CDR1 and CDR2: SGHNT and YENEEA. This chain's CDR3 is CASSLGDMNTGELFF. The CDR3 region has the DNA TGTGCCAGCAGCTTAGGGGACATGAACACCGGGGAGCTGTTTTTT.

The V call is TRBV7-9, the J call TRBJ2-1; 7 bases line up with TRBD2. V shed 8 bases, J shed 0 bases, and the junction held 10 bases outside the gene matches. The CDR3 length is 16 residues. Germline V gene lookup returns CDR1 SEHNR and CDR2 FQNEAQ (reference sequence). CDR3 sequence (DNA): TGTGCCAGCGAAGATAAGCGGGGAAGCTCCTACAATGAGCAGTTCTTC. Its translation is CASEDKRGSSYNEQFF.

V and J are TRBV28 and TRBJ2-4; 7 bases line up with TRBD2. The CDR3 consists of 19 residues. Germline CDR1 is MDHEN and CDR2 is SYDVKM. Germline trimming cut 1 base from V and 0 bases from J; bases unmatched to any gene: 12. CDR3 in amino acids: CASSLSGFGGLLAKNIQYF. Here the CDR3 DNA reads TGTGCCAGCAGTTTATCGGGCTTTGGGGGACTACTAGCCAAAAACATTCAGTACTTC.

The rearrangement uses TRBV9 and TRBJ2-3, with D possibly TRBD1 on 5 matching bases. Trimming pared 4 bases from V and 3 bases from J, leaving 21 bases between. The CDR3 sequence is 17 residues long. The germline V gene encodes CDR1 SGDLS and CDR2 YYNGEE. In DNA, the CDR3 is TGTGCCAGCAGCTCCCGATGGTCTCAGGGCGAAACAGATACGCAGTATTTT. It translates to CASSSRWSQGETDTQYF.

V and J are TRBV28 and TRBJ2-7, with TRBD2 matching over 10 bases. The CDR3 extends over 17 amino acids. Germline CDR1 and CDR2: MDHEN and SYDVKM. The ends lost 2 bases at V and 3 bases at J; junction bases unmatched: 10. This CDR3 is CASSLRLAGDFLYEQYF. The CDR3 coding sequence is TGTGCCAGCAGTTTAAGGCTAGCGGGGGATTTCCTCTACGAGCAGTACTTC.

J is TRBJ2-3 and V is TRBV7-2; 7 bases agree with TRBD1. After removal of 0 bases from V and 4 bases from J, the junction contained 4 bases not matched to a gene. Germline-derived CDR1 and CDR2 are SGHTA and FQGNSA. There are 15 residues in the CDR3. The CDR3 DNA reads as TGTGCCAGCAGCTTAGCGAGGGGGCGGGCAGATACGCAGTATTTT. This gives the protein CASSLARGRADTQYF. Variable domain in full (rest from reference TRBV7-2 and TRBJ2-3): GAGVSQSPSNKVTEKGKDVELRCDPISGHTALYWYRQSLGQGLEFLIYFQGNSAPDKSGLPSDRFSAERTGGSVSTLTIQRTQQEDSAVYLCASSLARGRADTQYFGPGTRLTVL.

The chain couples TRBV19 to TRBJ2-7, with D tentatively TRBD2 (6 bases). The CDR3 is made up of 12 amino acids. Trimming took 5 bases from V and 6 from J, leaving 11 bases between them. Germline V lookup: CDR1 LNHDA, CDR2 SQIVND (reference sequence). This chain's CDR3 is CASSWRGSEQYF. The CDR3 bases are TGTGCCAGTAGTTGGAGGGGCAGCGAGCAGTACTTC. Based on the CDR3 plus reference TRBV19 and TRBJ2-7, the full variable domain is DGGITQSPKYLFRKEGQNVTLSCEQNLNHDAMYWYRQDPGQGLRLIYYSQIVNDFQKGDIAEGYSVSREKKESFPLTVTSAQKNPTAFYLCASSWRGSEQYFGPGTRLTVT.

V usage is TRBV28 and J usage is TRBJ1-1, with no clear D. CDR1 MDHEN and CDR2 SYDVKM come from the germline V gene. CDR3 length: 15 amino acids. V dropped 7 bases and J dropped 0 bases, with 15 bases sitting between them. The CDR3 DNA reads TGTGCCAGCACTACCCCCATCATGATGAACACTGAAGCTTTCTTT. Protein sequence: CASTTPIMMNTEAFF.

The chain uses TRBV28 and TRBJ2-7; D gene uncertain. Germline CDR1 is MDHEN and CDR2 is SYDVKM. Trimming cost V 3 bases and J 2 bases, with 8 bases left between them. The CDR3 extends over 13 amino acids. The CDR3 DNA reads as TGTGCCAGCAGTTTGAGGCTAGCCTACGAGCAGTACTTC. Its protein product is CASSLRLAYEQYF.

This clone has just a few counts. CDR3 loop: CASSEVGGSNQPQHF. CDR3 DNA sequence: TGTGCCAGCAGTGAAGTTGGAGGTAGCAATCAGCCCCAGCATTTT. The J gene is TRBJ1-5, the V gene TRBV6-1, with D uncertain. Germline V lookup: CDR1 MNHNS, CDR2 SASEGT. Trimming shortened V by 1 base and J by 0 bases, and 7 bases separated the two germline ends. The CDR3 totals 15 residues.